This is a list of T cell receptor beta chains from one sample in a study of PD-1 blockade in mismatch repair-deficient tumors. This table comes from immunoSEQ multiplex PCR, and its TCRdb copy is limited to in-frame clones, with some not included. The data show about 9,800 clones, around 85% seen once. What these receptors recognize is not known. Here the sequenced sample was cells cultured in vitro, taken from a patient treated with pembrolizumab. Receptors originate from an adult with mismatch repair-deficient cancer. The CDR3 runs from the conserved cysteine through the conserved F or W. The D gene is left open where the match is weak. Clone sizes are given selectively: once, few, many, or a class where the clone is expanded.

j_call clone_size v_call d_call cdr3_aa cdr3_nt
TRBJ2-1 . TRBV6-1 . CASSGTESSYNEQFF TGTGCCAGCAGTGGGACAGAGAGCTCCTACAATGAGCAGTTCTTC
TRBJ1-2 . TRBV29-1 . CSVGQGLDYGYTF TGCAGCGTTGGCCAGGGATTAGACTATGGCTACACCTTC
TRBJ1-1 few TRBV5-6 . CASSYLTGNTEAFF TGTGCCAGCAGTTATCTGACAGGGAACACTGAAGCTTTCTTT
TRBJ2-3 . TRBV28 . CASSAAGHMTQYF TGTGCCAGCAGTGCGGCCGGGCATATGACGCAGTATTTT
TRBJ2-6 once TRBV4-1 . CASSQALSSGANVLTF TGCGCCAGCAGCCAAGCTCTCAGCTCTGGGGCCAACGTCCTGACTTTC
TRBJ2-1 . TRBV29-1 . CSALGYNEQFF TGCAGCGCTCTCGGGTACAATGAGCAGTTCTTC
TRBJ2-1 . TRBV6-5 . CASQGPGANEQFF TGTGCCAGTCAGGGGCCGGGAGCTAATGAGCAGTTCTTC
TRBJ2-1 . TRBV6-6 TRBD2 CASSSLAASYNEQFF TGTGCCAGCAGTTCCCTAGCGGCCTCCTACAATGAGCAGTTCTTC
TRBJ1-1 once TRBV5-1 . CASSFTGQVDTEAFF TGCGCCAGCAGCTTCACAGGCCAGGTGGACACTGAAGCTTTCTTT
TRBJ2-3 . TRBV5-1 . CASSLGTGTDTQYF TGCGCCAGCAGCTTGGGGACAGGCACAGATACGCAGTATTTT
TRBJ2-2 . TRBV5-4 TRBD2 CASSVKREVAGELFF TGTGCCAGCAGCGTGAAGCGGGAGGTAGCCGGGGAGCTGTTTTTT
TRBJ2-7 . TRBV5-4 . CASSPLGGEQYF TGTGCCAGCAGCCCCCTGGGTGGGGAGCAGTACTTC
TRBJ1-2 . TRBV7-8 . CASSLNLGGGRGYTF TGTGCCAGCAGCTTAAACCTAGGGGGGGGAAGAGGCTACACCTTC
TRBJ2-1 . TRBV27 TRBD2 CASSLVTSGRDEQFF TGTGCCAGCAGTTTAGTGACTAGCGGGAGGGATGAGCAGTTCTTC
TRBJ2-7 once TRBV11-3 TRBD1 CASSLAQGPNYEQYF TGTGCCAGCAGCTTAGCACAGGGGCCGAACTACGAGCAGTACTTC
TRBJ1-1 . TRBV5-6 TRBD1 CASSFRDRLLRTEAFF TGTGCCAGCAGCTTCCGGGACAGGCTACTTCGGACTGAAGCTTTCTTT
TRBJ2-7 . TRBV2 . CASSGSSSLDYEQYF TGTGCCAGCAGCGGTAGTTCCTCCCTGGACTACGAGCAGTACTTC
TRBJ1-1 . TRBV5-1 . CASSLVGDDTEAFF TGCGCCAGCAGCTTAGTTGGCGATGACACTGAAGCTTTCTTT